This T cell receptor beta chain was identified during a study of naive and memory T cell subsets. An oligonucleotide containing a UMI was ligated to the 3' end of TCR cDNA. Whole-blood samples were less than 3 ml of peripheral blood from healthy adult volunteers. Findings and limits, study-wide: Potentially, T cell activation and differentiation skew this RNA-based measurement.

Concerning this clonotype: The antigen is undetermined. A much larger clonotype is one base distant, so this may be a read error.

Ligated cDNA underwent four rounds of PCR with nested alpha and beta constant region primers and SP2. TCRdb reprocessed the 5' RACE reads with MiXCR, giving one entry per CDR3 protein. The table records roughly 48,000 distinct CDR3 sequences, approximately 4.5% of them present only once. V lost 6 bases, J lost 3 bases, and 14 bases lay in between. CDR1 is SGHAT and CDR2 is FQNNGV in the germline V gene. CDR3 length: 14 residues. The source is a female donor in good health. This chain uses TRBV11-2 with TRBJ2-5; possibly TRBD1 or TRBD2 for D (5 bases each). The CDR3 DNA follows: TGTGCCAGCAGTCAACCGGGGCGTAAAGAGACCCAGTACTTC. Its protein is CASSQPGRKETQYF.